This T cell receptor beta chain was sequenced for a study of T cell responses to AZD1222 COVID-19 vaccine. Trimming took 0 bases from V and 15 from J, leaving 16 bases between them. Germline V gives CDR1 SGHRS, CDR2 YFSETQ. CDR3 size: 14 residues. The protocol was immunoSEQ multiplex PCR, while the TCRdb copy is restricted to in-frame clones and leaves out a portion. Of about 150,000 clones in the sample, approximately 89% were seen once. This TCR came from an adult who received the AZD1222 COVID-19 vaccine. Sequenced here: peripheral blood, sampled 28 days after the second AZD1222 dose. The J gene is TRBJ1-6, the V gene TRBV5-1; D remains unclear. CDR3 residues: CASSLDGSWGGLHF. The CDR3 nucleotides are TGCGCCAGCAGCTTGGACGGCTCATGGGGAGGCCTCCACTTT. Full variable domain (missing parts from reference TRBV5-1 and TRBJ1-6): KAGVTQTPRYLIKTRGQQVTLSCSPISGHRSVSWYQQTPGQGLQFLFEYFSETQRNKGNFPGRFSGRQFSNSRSEMNVSTLELGDSALYLCASSLDGSWGGLHFGNGTRLTVT.